This is a list of T cell receptor beta chains from one sample in a study of CD8 T cells in Susac syndrome. TCRdb reprocessed the immunoSEQ multiplex PCR reads via MiXCR and lists one record per CDR3 protein. The table lists 150,000 to 200,000 distinct CDR3 sequences, nearly 95% of them singletons. Sequencing input: CD4+ T cells from PBMCs. The receptors here all came from a human donor with multiple sclerosis. CDR3s include the opening cysteine and the closing phenylalanine or tryptophan. The order of the fields is clone size, J gene, V gene, D gene, CDR3 DNA, CDR3 protein. A D gene is named only where the DNA matches it firmly. The size of a clone is reported for some rows only, either as once, few or many, or as a class for expanded clones.

clone_size: NA; j_call: TRBJ2-3; v_call: TRBV20-1; d_call: NA; cdr3_nt: TGCAGTGCAAATACGGGACAACTCGGCACAGATACGCAGTATTTT; cdr3_aa: CSANTGQLGTDTQYF
clone_size: NA; j_call: TRBJ2-2; v_call: TRBV29-1; d_call: NA; cdr3_nt: TGCAGCGTTAACACGGCCACCGGGGAGCTGTTTTTT; cdr3_aa: CSVNTATGELFF
clone_size: NA; j_call: TRBJ2-1; v_call: TRBV9; d_call: NA; cdr3_nt: TGTGCCAGCAGCGTATCCGCTTCGACTCACAATGAGCAGTTCTTC; cdr3_aa: CASSVSASTHNEQFF
clone_size: NA; j_call: TRBJ2-5; v_call: TRBV11-3; d_call: NA; cdr3_nt: TGTGCCAGCAGCTTAGATAAAGGGACCCAGTACTTC; cdr3_aa: CASSLDKGTQYF
clone_size: NA; j_call: TRBJ1-1; v_call: TRBV14; d_call: NA; cdr3_nt: TGTGCCAGCAGCCGCTCATCTTTAACCTCCGCTGAAGCTTTCTTT; cdr3_aa: CASSRSSLTSAEAFF
clone_size: NA; j_call: TRBJ2-2; v_call: TRBV5-1; d_call: NA; cdr3_nt: TGCGCCAGCAGCGAGGGAGGTCCGAACACCGGGGAGCTGTTTTTT; cdr3_aa: CASSEGGPNTGELFF
clone_size: NA; j_call: TRBJ1-3; v_call: TRBV29-1; d_call: NA; cdr3_nt: TGCAGCGCCACCTGGTCTGGAAACACCATATATTTT; cdr3_aa: CSATWSGNTIYF
clone_size: NA; j_call: TRBJ2-5; v_call: TRBV5-4; d_call: TRBD2; cdr3_nt: TGTGCCAGCAGCAGACTTGGGGCGGGAGAAGAGACCCAGTACTTC; cdr3_aa: CASSRLGAGEETQYF
clone_size: NA; j_call: TRBJ2-2; v_call: TRBV3-1; d_call: NA; cdr3_nt: TGTGCCAGCAGCCTCGTTCGGGGGGAGCTGTTTTTT; cdr3_aa: CASSLVRGELFF
clone_size: NA; j_call: TRBJ1-2; v_call: TRBV29-1; d_call: NA; cdr3_nt: TGCAGCGTTCGGGAGGGTAACTATGGCTACACCTTC; cdr3_aa: CSVREGNYGYTF
clone_size: NA; j_call: TRBJ1-1; v_call: TRBV30; d_call: NA; cdr3_nt: TGTGCCTGGAGTGTACTGAGGAACACTGAAGCTTTCTTT; cdr3_aa: CAWSVLRNTEAFF
clone_size: once; j_call: TRBJ1-5; v_call: TRBV2; d_call: NA; cdr3_nt: TGTGCCAGCAGGTTACAGGGCAATCAGCCCCAGCATTTT; cdr3_aa: CASRLQGNQPQHF
clone_size: NA; j_call: TRBJ2-2; v_call: TRBV29-1; d_call: NA; cdr3_nt: TGCAGCGTTGATAACGCGGTTGGGACCGGGGAGCTGTTTTTT; cdr3_aa: CSVDNAVGTGELFF
clone_size: NA; j_call: TRBJ1-1; v_call: TRBV20-1; d_call: NA; cdr3_nt: TGCAGTGCCCCGAACCCCTACGAGGGGAACACTGAAGCTTTCTTT; cdr3_aa: CSAPNPYEGNTEAFF
clone_size: NA; j_call: TRBJ2-7; v_call: TRBV12-3/TRBV12-4; d_call: NA; cdr3_nt: TGTGAGGGACCCACGACCTACGAGCAGTACTTC; cdr3_aa: CEGPTTYEQYF